This entry lists 20 T cell receptor beta chains sequenced from one sample in a study of blood T cell repertoires in COVID-19. Data came from immunoSEQ multiplex PCR; TCRdb stores just in-frame clones and leaves some out. The data show about 220,000 clones, roughly 84% seen once. Sequencing input: peripheral blood. The receptors originated from a woman aged 55-69 years with acute or convalescent COVID-19.

The V gene is TRBV18, the J gene TRBJ2-2; a possible D gene is TRBD1 (6 bases). CDR3 length: 15 amino acids. Germline V gives CDR1 KGHSH, CDR2 LQKENI. Trimming left V 3 bases short and J 0 bases short, with 8 bases between. The CDR3 is CASSPQGTNTGELFF. The CDR3 coding sequence is TGTGCCAGCTCACCGCAGGGGACGAACACCGGGGAGCTGTTTTTT.

The V call is TRBV28, the J call TRBJ2-5, with 9 bases identical to TRBD2. CDR1 and CDR2 (germline): MDHEN, SYDVKM. CDR3 length equals 15 residues. V lost 4 bases, J lost 4 bases, and 7 bases stayed unmatched. The CDR3 reads CASSSPGTSRETQYF. In DNA, the CDR3 is TGTGCCAGCAGTTCCCCCGGGACTAGCAGAGAGACCCAGTACTTC.

The rearrangement links TRBV30 to TRBJ2-3, with TRBD2 matching 10 bases. The CDR3 has 13 amino acids. The V gene end was trimmed by 3 bases and the J gene end by 4 bases; junction bases not matched to a gene: 1. The germline V gene encodes CDR1 GTSNPN and CDR2 SVGIG (reference sequence). The DNA of the CDR3 is TGTGCCTGGAGGCTAGCGGGGGCAGATACGCAGTATTTT. Amino acid sequence: CAWRLAGADTQYF.

The chain has TRBV3-1 (or the pseudogene TRBV3-2) and TRBJ2-7; D might be TRBD1 (9 bases). The CDR3 has 15 residues. CDR1 is LGHDT, CDR2 YNNKEL, per germline (reference sequence). Deletions cut 7 bases from V and 7 bases from J, with 23 bases between. The CDR3 region has the DNA TGTGCCAGCACTCGCGGGGGGACAGGGTCAGGAGAGCAGTACTTC. Its translation is CASTRGGTGSGEQYF.

This clone was seen once. This sequence joins TRBV6-6 and TRBJ2-1; D perhaps matches TRBD2 (5 bases). The CDR3 has 14 amino acids. The germline gives CDR1 MNHNY, CDR2 SVGAGI (reference sequence). Trimming removed 7 bases at V and 8 bases at J, with 18 bases between. The CDR3 spells CASTSGLASHEQFF. The DNA of the CDR3 is TGTGCCAGCACCTCGGGCCTAGCCTCCCATGAGCAGTTCTTC.

J is TRBJ2-5 and V is TRBV5-1; D is possibly TRBD1 (5 bases). The CDR3 is 15 amino acids. The germline CDR1 and CDR2 sequences are SGHRS and YFSETQ. V was clipped by 0 bases and J by 3 bases, with 12 bases between them. The CDR3 spells CASSLGQGLEETQYF. CDR3 bases: TGCGCCAGCAGCTTGGGGCAGGGATTGGAAGAGACCCAGTACTTC. Drawing the rest from reference TRBV5-1 and TRBJ2-5, the complete variable domain is KAGVTQTPRYLIKTRGQQVTLSCSPISGHRSVSWYQQTPGQGLQFLFEYFSETQRNKGNFPGRFSGRQFSNSRSEMNVSTLELGDSALYLCASSLGQGLEETQYFGPGTRLLVL.

This chain uses TRBV4-3 with TRBJ1-2; 7 bases are shared with TRBD1. The CDR3 is 16 amino acids. Germline V gene data show CDR1 as LGHNA and CDR2 as YSLEER. With 3 bases clipped from V and 4 bases from J, the junction kept 11 bases outside the gene matches. The CDR3 loop is CASSQSHQDRRYGYTF. The DNA of the CDR3 is TGCGCCAGCAGCCAGAGCCATCAGGACAGGCGCTATGGCTACACCTTC.

The V gene is TRBV4-2, the J gene TRBJ2-1; D gene unclear. The CDR3 extends over 14 amino acids. V lost 5 bases, J lost 4 bases, and 12 bases lay in between. Germline V CDR1 and CDR2: LGHNA, YNFKEQ. DNA of the CDR3: TGTGCCAGCAGCAAGAGTTCCGAATACAATGAGCAGTTCTTC. Amino acids: CASSKSSEYNEQFF.

This clone appeared once. The rearrangement uses TRBV6-1 and TRBJ1-4; perhaps TRBD1 as D (5 bases). Between the trimmed V and J ends, which lost 4 bases and 8 bases, there was a span of 20 bases. Germline lookup yields CDR1 MNHNS and CDR2 SASEGT. The CDR3 contains 16 residues. In nucleotides, the CDR3 is TGTGCCAGCAGTGGACAGAGGAACGACCTTCTAGAAAAACTGTTTTTT. Encoded protein: CASSGQRNDLLEKLFF.

The rearrangement joins TRBV4-2 to TRBJ1-2; no definite D call. The CDR3 has 15 residues. Germline V gives CDR1 LGHNA, CDR2 YNFKEQ. V was trimmed by 0 bases and J by 2 bases, leaving 10 bases between them. Here the CDR3 DNA reads TGTGCCAGCAGCCAAGATGCGAACAGCAACTATGGCTACACCTTC. Translation gives CASSQDANSNYGYTF.

The chain couples TRBV11-2 to TRBJ1-1; 9 bases agree with TRBD1. This CDR3 comprises 15 residues. The germline V gene encodes CDR1 SGHAT and CDR2 FQNNGV. With V trimmed by 4 bases and J by 6 bases, 9 bases remained unmatched. The CDR3 sequence: CASSSPGQGIPEAFF. The CDR3 region has the DNA TGTGCCAGCAGCTCGCCGGGACAGGGAATTCCTGAAGCTTTCTTT.

This rearrangement joins TRBV11-3 to TRBJ2-2, with 7 bases that match TRBD1. The V gene's germline CDR1 is SGHNT and CDR2 YENEEA. With 5 bases clipped from V and 5 bases from J, the junction kept 11 bases outside the gene matches. The CDR3 totals 16 residues. The CDR3 is CASSPGVQGETGELFF. The DNA of the CDR3 is TGTGCCAGCAGCCCTGGGGTGCAGGGGGAGACCGGGGAGCTGTTTTTT.

The chain uses TRBV5-1 and TRBJ2-2; no reliable D call. From germline, CDR1 is SGHRS and CDR2 YFSETQ. CDR3 length equals 15 residues. The germline V and J ends were trimmed by 3 bases and 3 bases, with 12 bases remaining between them. CDR3 residues: CASSYKTADTGELFF. CDR3 sequence (DNA): TGCGCCAGCAGCTATAAAACTGCGGACACCGGGGAGCTGTTTTTT.

J is TRBJ1-4 and V is TRBV19; a weak D match, TRBD1 (6 bases). Trimming shortened V by 5 bases and J by 7 bases, and 17 bases separated the two germline ends. Per germline, CDR1 LNHDA and CDR2 SQIVND (reference sequence). The CDR3 length is 15 residues. CDR3 nucleotide sequence: TGTGCCAGTAGTCTACAGGGAACCCATAGTGAAAAACTGTTTTTT. This encodes CASSLQGTHSEKLFF.

The chain joins TRBV24-1 to TRBJ1-5; D not resolved. Germline loops: CDR1 KGHDR, CDR2 SFDVKD. The CDR3 is 14 amino acids. V was trimmed by 5 bases and J by 2 bases, leaving 9 bases between them. The DNA for the CDR3 is TGTGCCACCAGTGCGCGGGGAGGCAATCAGCCCCAGCATTTT. Translation: CATSARGGNQPQHF.

The V and J genes are TRBV6-2 or TRBV6-3 and TRBJ1-4; D gene uncertain. Trimming stripped 6 bases from V and 8 bases from J, with 7 bases between. The CDR3 extends over 11 amino acids. The germline V gene encodes CDR1 MNHEY and CDR2 SVGEGT. CDR3 DNA: TGTGCCAGCAGCCGAGGCGAAAAACTGTTTTTT. Protein sequence: CASSRGEKLFF.

This clone was found once. The chain links TRBV7-2 to TRBJ2-2, with TRBD2 matching 8 bases. The germline gives CDR1 SGHTA, CDR2 FQGNSA. V lost 1 base, J lost 5 bases, and 3 bases stayed unmatched. CDR3 length equals 15 residues. The CDR3: CASSLGGGRTGELFF. CDR3 coding DNA: TGTGCCAGCAGCTTAGGCGGGGGGAGAACCGGGGAGCTGTTTTTT.

CDR3 protein: CASSPIPTNEKLFF. The CDR3 DNA follows: TGTGCCAGCAGCCCCATCCCCACTAATGAAAAACTGTTTTTT. The V call is TRBV7-9, the J call TRBJ1-4; no clear D gene. Trimming stripped 5 bases from V and 2 bases from J, with 9 bases between. There are 14 residues in the CDR3. Germline CDR1 SEHNR, CDR2 FQNEAQ (reference sequence).

DNA for the CDR3: TGTGCCTGGAGTGGTTCCCCAAAAACTTTCTTT. Translation gives CAWSGSPKTFF. V is TRBV30 and J is TRBJ1-1; D uncertain. Between the trimmed V and J ends, which lost 1 base and 12 bases, there was a span of 12 bases. This CDR3 spans 11 amino acids. Germline V gives CDR1 GTSNPN, CDR2 SVGIG (reference sequence).

With respect to this clone: Compared with germline, one end of the junction differs, possibly owing to a read error. This rearrangement joins TRBV3-1 (or the pseudogene TRBV3-2) to TRBJ2-2; tentatively, D is TRBD2 (5 bases). Germline V CDR1 and CDR2: LGHDT, YNNKEL (reference sequence). The CDR3 loop spans 17 amino acids. CDR3 residues: CASSQAGGLTNTGELFF. CDR3 nucleotide sequence: TGTGCCAGCAGTCAAGCAGGCGGGCTAACGAACACCGGGGAGCTGTTTTTT.